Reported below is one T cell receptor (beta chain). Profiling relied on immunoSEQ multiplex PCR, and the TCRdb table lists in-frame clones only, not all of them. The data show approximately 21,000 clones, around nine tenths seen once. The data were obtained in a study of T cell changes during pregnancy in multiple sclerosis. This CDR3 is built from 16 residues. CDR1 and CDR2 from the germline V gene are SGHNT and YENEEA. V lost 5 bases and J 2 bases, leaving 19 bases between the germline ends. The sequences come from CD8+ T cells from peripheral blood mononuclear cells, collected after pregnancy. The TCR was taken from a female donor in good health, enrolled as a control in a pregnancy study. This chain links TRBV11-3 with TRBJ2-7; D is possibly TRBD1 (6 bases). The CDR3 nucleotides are TGTGCCAGCAGCCTACGATACAGGGTAGAAACCTACGAGCAGTACTTC. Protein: CASSLRYRVETYEQYF.